This T cell receptor (beta chain) was identified in a study of shared clonotypes between healthy human individuals. The CDR3 loop spans 13 amino acids. Germline assignment: CDR1 LGHNA and CDR2 YSLEER. Deletions cut 1 base from V and 4 bases from J, with 7 bases between. The authors split each subset's genomic DNA evenly across several immunoSEQ plates. TCRdb keeps only in-frame clones here, not all; method: immunoSEQ multiplex PCR. Of 1.6 million or so clones in the sample, approximately 96% were seen once. Of note for this clone: Its antigen is unidentified.

Overall study findings and caveats: Rarefaction showed that sequencing of sorted subsets was incomplete (despite large depth).

Division of CD4+ cells produced a CD45RA+ naive subset and a CD45RA-negative memory subset. This sequence was found in a man aged 25-40 years in good health. This sequence joins TRBV4-3 and TRBJ2-5, with unresolved D. Material: naive CD4+ T cells sorted from blood. The subset was: CD45RA+ positively selected. This CDR3 is CASSQGMRETQYF. The CDR3 DNA sequence: TGCGCCAGCAGCCAAGGAATGAGAGAGACCCAGTACTTC.